Presented here are 3 T cell receptor beta chains from one specimen sequenced in a study of monozygotic twins with inflammatory bowel disease (dated by TCRdb to between 2018 and 2021). Library preparation used 5' RACE. The listed sequencing device is Illumina HiSeq 2500. After TCRdb reprocessed the reads, each CDR3 protein sequence was kept as one row, without DNA. The sample table includes approximately 330,000 distinct CDR3 sequences. The ten largest clones add up to approximately 2% of the sample. The sequenced sample was blood. The receptor set was obtained from a human donor with ulcerative colitis or Crohn's disease, or a healthy co-twin of an affected twin (not recorded which).

The chain employs TRBV4-1 and TRBJ2-2; the D call of TRBD1 rests on TCRdb alone, since no DNA is present to check it. From germline, CDR1 is MGHRA and CDR2 YSYEKL. The CDR3 is 17 residues long. CDR3 in amino acids: CASSLARTGPWTGELFF.

V usage is TRBV7-2 and J usage is TRBJ1-2. The germline gives CDR1 SGHTA, CDR2 FQGNSA. The CDR3 is 14 amino acids. CDR3 region: CASSLTITLYGYTF. Full variable domain (remainder filled in from reference TRBV7-2 and TRBJ1-2): GAGVSQSPSNKVTEKGKDVELRCDPISGHTALYWYRQSLGQGLEFLIYFQGNSAPDKSGLPSDRFSAERTGGSVSTLTIQRTQQEDSAVYLCASSLTITLYGYTFGSGTRLTVV.

Here the CDR3 reads CSVAQEIYEQYF. This rearrangement joins TRBV29-1 to TRBJ2-7. Germline V gives CDR1 SQVTM, CDR2 ANQGSEA. The CDR3 is 12 amino acids.